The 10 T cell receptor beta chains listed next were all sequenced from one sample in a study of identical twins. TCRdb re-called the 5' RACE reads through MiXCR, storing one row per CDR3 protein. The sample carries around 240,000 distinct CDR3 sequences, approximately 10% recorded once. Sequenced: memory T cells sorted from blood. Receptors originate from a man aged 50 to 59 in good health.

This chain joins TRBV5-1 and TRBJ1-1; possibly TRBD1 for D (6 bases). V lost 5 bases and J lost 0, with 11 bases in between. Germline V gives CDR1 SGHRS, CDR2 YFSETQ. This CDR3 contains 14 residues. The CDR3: CASSPGDMNTEAFF. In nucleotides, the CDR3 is TGCGCCAGCAGTCCAGGGGACATGAACACTGAAGCTTTCTTT.

The CDR3 bases are TGTGCCAGCAGCCTACCCCCGGACGGAGCTGGGAGGGGCTACACCTTC. Amino acid sequence: CASSLPPDGAGRGYTF. The rearrangement uses TRBV5-5 and TRBJ1-2; unclear D gene. CDR1 is SGHKS, CDR2 YYEKEE, per germline (reference sequence). CDR3 length: 16 amino acids. The ends were cut back, 4 bases at V and 8 bases at J, with 24 bases in the middle.

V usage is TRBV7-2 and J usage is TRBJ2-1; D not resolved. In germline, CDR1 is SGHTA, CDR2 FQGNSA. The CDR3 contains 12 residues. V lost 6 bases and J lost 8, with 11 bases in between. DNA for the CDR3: TGTGCCAGCAGTTTGACAAGGGATGAGCAGTTCTTC. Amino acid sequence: CASSLTRDEQFF.

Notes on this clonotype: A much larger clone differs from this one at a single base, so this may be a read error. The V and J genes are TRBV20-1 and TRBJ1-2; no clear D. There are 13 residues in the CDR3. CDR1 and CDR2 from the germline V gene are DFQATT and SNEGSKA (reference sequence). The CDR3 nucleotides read TGCGGTGCTAGCGATCTGTACTTGGCTGGCTACACCTTC. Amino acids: CGASDLYLAGYTF.

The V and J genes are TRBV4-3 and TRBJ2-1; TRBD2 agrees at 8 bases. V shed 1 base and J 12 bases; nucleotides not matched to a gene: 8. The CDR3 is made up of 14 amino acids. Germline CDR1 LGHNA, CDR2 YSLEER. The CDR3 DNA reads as TGCGCCAGCAGCCAAGTGCGGGGGGATTGGGTGCAGTTCTTC. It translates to CASSQVRGDWVQFF.

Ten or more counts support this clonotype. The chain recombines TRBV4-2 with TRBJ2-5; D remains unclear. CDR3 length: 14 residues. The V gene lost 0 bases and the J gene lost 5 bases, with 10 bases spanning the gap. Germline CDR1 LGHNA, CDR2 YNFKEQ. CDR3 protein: CASSQEGTRETQYF. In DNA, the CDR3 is TGTGCCAGCAGCCAAGAGGGTACGAGGGAGACCCAGTACTTC.

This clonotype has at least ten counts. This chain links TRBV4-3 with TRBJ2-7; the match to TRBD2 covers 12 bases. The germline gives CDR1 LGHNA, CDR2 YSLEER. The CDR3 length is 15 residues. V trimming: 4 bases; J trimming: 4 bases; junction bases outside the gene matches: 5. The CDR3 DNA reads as TGCGCCAGCAGCCTCCGACTAGCGGGAGAGTACGAGCAGTACTTC. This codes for CASSLRLAGEYEQYF.

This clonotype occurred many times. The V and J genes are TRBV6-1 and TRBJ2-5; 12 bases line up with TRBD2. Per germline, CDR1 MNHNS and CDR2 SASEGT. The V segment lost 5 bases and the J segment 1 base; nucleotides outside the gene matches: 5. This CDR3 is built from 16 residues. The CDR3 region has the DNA TGTGCCAGCAGTCCTCTAGCGGGAGGGATCCAAGAGACCCAGTACTTC. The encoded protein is CASSPLAGGIQETQYF.

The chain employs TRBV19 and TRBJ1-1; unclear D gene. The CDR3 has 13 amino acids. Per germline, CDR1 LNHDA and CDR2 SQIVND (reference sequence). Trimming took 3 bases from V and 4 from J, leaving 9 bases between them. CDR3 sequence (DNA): TGTGCCAGTAGTATCGGGCGGACCACTGAAGCTTTCTTT. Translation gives CASSIGRTTEAFF.

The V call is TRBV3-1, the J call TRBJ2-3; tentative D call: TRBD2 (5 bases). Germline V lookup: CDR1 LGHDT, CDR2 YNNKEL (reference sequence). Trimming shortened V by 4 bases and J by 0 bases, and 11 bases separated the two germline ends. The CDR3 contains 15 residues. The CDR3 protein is CASSRSGPSTDTQYF. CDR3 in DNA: TGTGCCAGCAGCCGGAGCGGACCTAGCACAGATACGCAGTATTTT.